This T cell receptor beta chain was captured in a study of CD8 T cells in ankylosing spondylitis. Whole-study results and caveats: CD8+ cells made up the disease-linked clones, which were relatively rare in peripheral blood. Reports say disease-linked clones showed up significantly more in matched ankylosing spondylitis synovial fluid.

TCRdb fed the 5' RACE reads into MiXCR, producing one record per CDR3 protein. The sample lists around 40,000 distinct CDR3 sequences; around 2.8% were seen once. Trimming at V came to 4 bases and at J to 5 bases, leaving 4 bases not matched to a gene. The CDR3 totals 14 residues. Germline V lookup: CDR1 SGDLS, CDR2 YYNGEE. Ten or more counts support this clonotype. Its specificity is not known. The sequencing input was blood, either unsorted or a sorted T cell fraction (not recorded which). The genes are TRBV9 and TRBJ2-7; 12 nucleotides match TRBD2. This clonotype was sampled from a male donor with ankylosing spondylitis or in good health (not recorded which). CDR3 loop: CASSSRTSGDEQYF. The CDR3 nucleotides read TGTGCCAGCAGCTCCCGGACTAGCGGGGACGAGCAGTACTTC.